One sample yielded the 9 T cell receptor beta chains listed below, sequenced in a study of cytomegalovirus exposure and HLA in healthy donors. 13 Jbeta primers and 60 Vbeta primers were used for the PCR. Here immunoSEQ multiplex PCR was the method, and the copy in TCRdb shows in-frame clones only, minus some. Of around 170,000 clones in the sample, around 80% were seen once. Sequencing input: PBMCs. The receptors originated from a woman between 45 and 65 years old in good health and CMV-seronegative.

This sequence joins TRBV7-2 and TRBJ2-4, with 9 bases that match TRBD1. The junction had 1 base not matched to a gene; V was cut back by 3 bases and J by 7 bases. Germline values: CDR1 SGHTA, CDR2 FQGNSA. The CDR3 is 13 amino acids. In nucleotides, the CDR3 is TGTGCCAGCAGCTTCGGACAGGGGAACATTCAGTACTTC. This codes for CASSFGQGNIQYF.

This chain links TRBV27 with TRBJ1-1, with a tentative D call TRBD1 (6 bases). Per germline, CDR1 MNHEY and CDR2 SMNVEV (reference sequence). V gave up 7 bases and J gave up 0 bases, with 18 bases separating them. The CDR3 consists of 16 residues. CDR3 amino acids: CASTLRAGVVNTEAFF. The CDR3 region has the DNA TGTGCCAGCACCCTTAGGGCAGGGGTCGTGAACACTGAAGCTTTCTTT.

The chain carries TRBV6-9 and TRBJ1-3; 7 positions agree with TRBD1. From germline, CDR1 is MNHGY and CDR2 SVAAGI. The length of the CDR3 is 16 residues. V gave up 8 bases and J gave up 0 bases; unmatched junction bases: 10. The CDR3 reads CASRPGQPGSGNTIYF. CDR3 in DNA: TGTGCCAGCCGACCGGGACAGCCAGGCTCTGGAAACACCATATATTTT.

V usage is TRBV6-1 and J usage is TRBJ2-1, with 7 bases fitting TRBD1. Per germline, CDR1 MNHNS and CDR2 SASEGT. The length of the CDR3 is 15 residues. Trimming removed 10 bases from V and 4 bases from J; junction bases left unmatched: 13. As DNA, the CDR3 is TGTGCCATCGGTAGCTACCGGGACAGTTACAATGAGCAGTTCTTC. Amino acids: CAIGSYRDSYNEQFF.

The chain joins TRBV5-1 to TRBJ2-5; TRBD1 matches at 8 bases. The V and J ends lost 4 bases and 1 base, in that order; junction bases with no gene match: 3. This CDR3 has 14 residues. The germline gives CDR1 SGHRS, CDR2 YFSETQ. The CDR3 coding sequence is TGCGCCAGCAGCGCCGGACAGGGCCAAGAGACCCAGTACTTC. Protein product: CASSAGQGQETQYF. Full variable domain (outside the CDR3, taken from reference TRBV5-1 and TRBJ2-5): KAGVTQTPRYLIKTRGQQVTLSCSPISGHRSVSWYQQTPGQGLQFLFEYFSETQRNKGNFPGRFSGRQFSNSRSEMNVSTLELGDSALYLCASSAGQGQETQYFGPGTRLLVL.

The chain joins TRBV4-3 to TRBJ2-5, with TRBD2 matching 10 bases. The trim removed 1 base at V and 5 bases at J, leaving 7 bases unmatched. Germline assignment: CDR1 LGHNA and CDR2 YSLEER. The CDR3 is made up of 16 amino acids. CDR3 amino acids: CASSQASSGGRETQYF. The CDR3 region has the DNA TGCGCCAGCAGCCAAGCTTCTAGCGGGGGACGGGAGACCCAGTACTTC.

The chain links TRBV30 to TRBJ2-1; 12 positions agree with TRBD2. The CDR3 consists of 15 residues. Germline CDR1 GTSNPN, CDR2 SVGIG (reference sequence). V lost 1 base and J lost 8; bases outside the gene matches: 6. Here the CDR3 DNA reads TGTGCCTGGAGTGCTTACCGGACTAGCGGGGATGAGCAGTTCTTC. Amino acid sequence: CAWSAYRTSGDEQFF. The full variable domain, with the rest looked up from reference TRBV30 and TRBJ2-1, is SQTIHQWPATLVQPVGSPLSLECTVEGTSNPNLYWYRQAAGRGLQLLFYSVGIGQISSEVPQNLSASRPQDRQFILSSKKLLLSDSGFYLCAWSAYRTSGDEQFFGPGTRLTVL.

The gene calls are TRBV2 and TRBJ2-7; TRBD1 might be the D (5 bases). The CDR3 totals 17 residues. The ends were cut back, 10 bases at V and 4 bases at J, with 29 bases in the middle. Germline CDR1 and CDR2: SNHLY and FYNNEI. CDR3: CATAGLPNHLIRYEQYF. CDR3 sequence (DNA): TGTGCCACCGCAGGGCTACCAAACCACTTAATACGTTACGAGCAGTACTTC.

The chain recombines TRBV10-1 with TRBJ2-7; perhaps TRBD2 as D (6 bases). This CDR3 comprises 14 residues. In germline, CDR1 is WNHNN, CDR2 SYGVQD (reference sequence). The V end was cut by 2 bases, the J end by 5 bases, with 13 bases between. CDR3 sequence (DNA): TGCGCCAGCAGTGAGGGTAGCGGAGGACACGAGCAGTACTTC. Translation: CASSEGSGGHEQYF.